The entry that follows covers one T cell receptor (beta chain) sequence. The antigen remains unidentified. This sample was included in a study of cytomegalovirus exposure and HLA in healthy donors. Regarding the study as a whole: Per a later analysis, HLA-associated TCR beta chains showed more clonal expansion than other, equally common TCR beta chains. Earlier analysis yielded a pattern in which most TCR beta V segments were productive about 90% or about 30% of the time.

PCR primers comprised 60 Vbeta and 13 Jbeta primers. Using immunoSEQ multiplex PCR, the repertoire was profiled, and TCRdb retains in-frame clones only, with some absent. This table holds approximately 39,000 clones, 60% to 80% found once. Per germline, CDR1 SGHRS and CDR2 YFSETQ. This CDR3 has 15 residues. V lost 3 bases and J lost 5; bases outside the gene matches: 9. The chain uses TRBV5-1 and TRBJ1-1; TRBD1 matches at 8 bases. The sequenced material came from PBMCs. The receptor's source is a man aged 25 to 40 in good health and CMV-seronegative. The CDR3 DNA is TGCGCCAGCAGCTCCTGGACAGGGCGGGGAACTGAAGCTTTCTTT. It translates to CASSSWTGRGTEAFF.